This T cell receptor (beta chain) appears in the sequencing data of a study of T cells in Graves' hyperthyroidism and ophthalmopathy. This clonotype turned up a few times. RNA transcripts yielded amplified TCR beta CDR3 regions. HTBI primers were employed in a first-round RT-PCR of the TCR CDR3. TCRdb re-analysed the multiplex PCR reads in MiXCR, keeping a single row per CDR3 protein. The sample yields about 640,000 distinct CDR3 sequences, approximately 14% seen once. The CDR3 covers 15 residues. CDR1 MGHRA and CDR2 YSYEKL come from the germline V gene. Trimming removed 3 bases at V and 4 bases at J, with 13 bases between. 8.5 to 10 ml of fresh peripheral blood supplied the PBMCs.

This chain uses TRBV4-1 with TRBJ1-5; the D is unclear. The clonotype originates from a woman aged 45-65 years with Graves' ophthalmopathy. The sequencing input was blood. The CDR3 region has the DNA TGCGCCAGCAGCCATCCGATGGCGGGGAATCAGCCCCAGCATTTT. This translates into CASSHPMAGNQPQHF.